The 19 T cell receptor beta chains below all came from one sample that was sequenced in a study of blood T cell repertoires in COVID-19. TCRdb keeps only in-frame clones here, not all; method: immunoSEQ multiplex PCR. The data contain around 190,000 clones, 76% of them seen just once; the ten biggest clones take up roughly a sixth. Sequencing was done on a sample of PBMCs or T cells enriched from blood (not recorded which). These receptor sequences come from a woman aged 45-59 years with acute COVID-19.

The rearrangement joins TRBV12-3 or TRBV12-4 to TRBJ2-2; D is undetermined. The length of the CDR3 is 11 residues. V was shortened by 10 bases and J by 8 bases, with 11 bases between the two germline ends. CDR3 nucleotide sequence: TGTGCCACCAACTCCCTGGGGGAGCTGTTTTTT. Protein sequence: CATNSLGELFF.

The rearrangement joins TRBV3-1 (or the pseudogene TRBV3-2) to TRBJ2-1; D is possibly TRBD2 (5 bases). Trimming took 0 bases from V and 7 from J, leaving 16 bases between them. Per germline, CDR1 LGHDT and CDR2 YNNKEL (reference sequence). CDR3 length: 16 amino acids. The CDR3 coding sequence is TGTGCCAGCAGCCAAGAAGACGAAAGGACTGGGAATGAGCAGTTCTTC. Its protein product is CASSQEDERTGNEQFF.

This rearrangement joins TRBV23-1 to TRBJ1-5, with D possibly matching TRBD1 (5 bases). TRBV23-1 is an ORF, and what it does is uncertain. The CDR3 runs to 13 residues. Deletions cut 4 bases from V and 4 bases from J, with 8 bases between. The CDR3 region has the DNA TGCGCCAGCAGTCTCAGGGCTAATCAGCCCCAGCATTTT. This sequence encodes CASSLRANQPQHF.

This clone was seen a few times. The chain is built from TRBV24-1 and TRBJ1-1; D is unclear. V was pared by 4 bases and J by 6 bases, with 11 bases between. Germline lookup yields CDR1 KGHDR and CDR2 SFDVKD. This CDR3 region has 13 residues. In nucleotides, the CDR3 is TGTGCCACCAGTGACTACGCCGAGGCTGAAGCTTTCTTT. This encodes CATSDYAEAEAFF.

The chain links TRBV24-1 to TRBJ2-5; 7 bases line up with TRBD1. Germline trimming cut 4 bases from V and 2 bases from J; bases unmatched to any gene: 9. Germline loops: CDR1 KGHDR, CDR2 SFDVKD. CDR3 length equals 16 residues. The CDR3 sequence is CATSEPGTASQETQYF. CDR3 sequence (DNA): TGTGCCACCAGTGAACCGGGGACAGCGAGTCAAGAGACCCAGTACTTC.

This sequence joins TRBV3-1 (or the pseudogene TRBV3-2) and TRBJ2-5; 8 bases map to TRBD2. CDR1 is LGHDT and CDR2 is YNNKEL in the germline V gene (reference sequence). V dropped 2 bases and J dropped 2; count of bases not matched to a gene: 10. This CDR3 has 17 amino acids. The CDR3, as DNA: TGTGCCAGCAGCCAAAGGAGGAGCGGGGGCCTTCAAGAGACCCAGTACTTC. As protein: CASSQRRSGGLQETQYF.

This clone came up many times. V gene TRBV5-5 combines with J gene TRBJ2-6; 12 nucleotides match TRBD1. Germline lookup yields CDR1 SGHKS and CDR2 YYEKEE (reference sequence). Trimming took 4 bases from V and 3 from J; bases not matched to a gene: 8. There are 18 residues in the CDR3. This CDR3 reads CASSRGQGAEYGANVLTF. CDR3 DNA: TGTGCCAGCAGCCGGGGACAGGGGGCTGAATATGGGGCCAACGTCCTGACTTTC.

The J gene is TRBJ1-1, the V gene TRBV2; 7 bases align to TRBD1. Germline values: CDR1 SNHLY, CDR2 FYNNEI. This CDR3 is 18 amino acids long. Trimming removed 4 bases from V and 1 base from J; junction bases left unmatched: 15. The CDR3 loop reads CASSVSGTDLRENTEAFF. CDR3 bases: TGTGCCAGCAGTGTTTCCGGGACAGATCTTAGAGAGAACACTGAAGCTTTCTTT.

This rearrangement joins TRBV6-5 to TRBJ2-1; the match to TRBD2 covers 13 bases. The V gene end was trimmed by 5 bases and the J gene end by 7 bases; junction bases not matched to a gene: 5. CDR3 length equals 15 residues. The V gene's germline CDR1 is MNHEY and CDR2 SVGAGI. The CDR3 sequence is CASSTSGGARNEQFF. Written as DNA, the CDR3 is TGTGCCAGCAGTACTAGCGGGGGGGCCAGAAATGAGCAGTTCTTC.

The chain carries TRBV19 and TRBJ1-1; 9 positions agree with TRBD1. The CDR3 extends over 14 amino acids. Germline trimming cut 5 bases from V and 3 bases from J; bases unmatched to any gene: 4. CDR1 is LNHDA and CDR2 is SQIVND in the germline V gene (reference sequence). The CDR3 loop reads CASSAGTGYTEAFF. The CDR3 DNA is TGTGCCAGTAGTGCCGGGACAGGGTACACTGAAGCTTTCTTT.

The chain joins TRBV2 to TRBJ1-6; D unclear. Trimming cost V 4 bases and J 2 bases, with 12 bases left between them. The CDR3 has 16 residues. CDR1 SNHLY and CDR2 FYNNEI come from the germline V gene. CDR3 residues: CASSALGTTYNSPLHF. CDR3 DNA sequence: TGTGCCAGCAGTGCGTTAGGTACTACCTATAATTCACCCCTCCACTTT.

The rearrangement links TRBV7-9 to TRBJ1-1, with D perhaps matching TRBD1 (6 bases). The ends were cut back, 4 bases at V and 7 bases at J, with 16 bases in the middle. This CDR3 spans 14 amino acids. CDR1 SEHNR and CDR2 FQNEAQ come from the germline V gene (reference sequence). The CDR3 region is CASSSLEGHHEAFF. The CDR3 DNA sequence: TGTGCCAGCAGCTCTTTAGAGGGACACCATGAAGCTTTCTTT. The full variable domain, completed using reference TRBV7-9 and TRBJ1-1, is DTGVSQNPRHKITKRGQNVTFRCDPISEHNRLYWYRQTLGQGPEFLTYFQNEAQLEKSRLLSDRFSAERPKGSFSTLEIQRTEQGDSAMYLCASSSLEGHHEAFFGQGTRLTVV.

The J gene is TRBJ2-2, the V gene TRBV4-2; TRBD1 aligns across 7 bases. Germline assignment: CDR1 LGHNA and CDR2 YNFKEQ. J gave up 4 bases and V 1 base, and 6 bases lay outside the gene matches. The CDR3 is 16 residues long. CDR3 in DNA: TGTGCCAGCAGCCAAGGTGTCACAGGGGTCACCGGGGAGCTGTTTTTT. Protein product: CASSQGVTGVTGELFF.

The CDR3 protein is CASSFGGGGQFF. Written as DNA, the CDR3 is TGTGCCAGCAGTTTCGGGGGTGGTGGGCAGTTCTTC. This chain connects TRBV12-3 or TRBV12-4 to TRBJ2-1, with D tentatively TRBD2 (6 bases). The length of the CDR3 is 12 residues. The ends were cut back, 3 bases at V and 12 bases at J, with 12 bases in the middle.

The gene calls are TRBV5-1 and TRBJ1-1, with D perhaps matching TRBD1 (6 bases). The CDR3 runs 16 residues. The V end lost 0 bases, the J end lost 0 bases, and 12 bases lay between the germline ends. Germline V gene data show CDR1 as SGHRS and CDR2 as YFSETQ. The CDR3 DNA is TGCGCCAGCAGCTTGGAATTGGGACAACTGAACACTGAAGCTTTCTTT. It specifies CASSLELGQLNTEAFF.

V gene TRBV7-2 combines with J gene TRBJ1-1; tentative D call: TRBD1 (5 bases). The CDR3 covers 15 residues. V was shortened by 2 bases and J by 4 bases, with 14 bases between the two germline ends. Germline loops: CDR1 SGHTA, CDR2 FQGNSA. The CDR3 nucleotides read TGTGCCAGCAGCTTAAGATTAGGGACTTCCACTGAAGCTTTCTTT. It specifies CASSLRLGTSTEAFF.

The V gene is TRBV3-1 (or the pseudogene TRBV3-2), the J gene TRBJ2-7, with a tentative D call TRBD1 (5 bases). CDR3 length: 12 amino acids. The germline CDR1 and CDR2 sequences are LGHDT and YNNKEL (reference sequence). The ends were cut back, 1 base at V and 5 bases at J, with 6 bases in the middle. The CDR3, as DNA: TGTGCCAGCAGCCAAGGGGGCCACGAGCAGTACGTC. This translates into CASSQGGHEQYV.

As DNA, the CDR3 is TGCGCCAGCAGCGGACACGAAGGCGATACGCAGTATTTT. This codes for CASSGHEGDTQYF. The chain is built from TRBV5-1 and TRBJ2-3; D is possibly TRBD1 (5 bases). Germline CDR1 and CDR2: SGHRS and YFSETQ. V shed 4 bases and J shed 6 bases, with 12 bases lying between them. This CDR3 comprises 13 residues. Based on the CDR3 plus reference TRBV5-1 and TRBJ2-3, the full variable domain is KAGVTQTPRYLIKTRGQQVTLSCSPISGHRSVSWYQQTPGQGLQFLFEYFSETQRNKGNFPGRFSGRQFSNSRSEMNVSTLELGDSALYLCASSGHEGDTQYFGPGTRLTVL.

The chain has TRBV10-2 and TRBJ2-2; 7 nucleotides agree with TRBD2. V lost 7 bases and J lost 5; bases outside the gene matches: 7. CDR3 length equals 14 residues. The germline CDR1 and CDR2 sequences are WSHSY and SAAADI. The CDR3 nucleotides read TGCGCCAGCACCGGAAGGGGAGGGACCGGGGAGCTGTTTTTT. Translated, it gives CASTGRGGTGELFF.